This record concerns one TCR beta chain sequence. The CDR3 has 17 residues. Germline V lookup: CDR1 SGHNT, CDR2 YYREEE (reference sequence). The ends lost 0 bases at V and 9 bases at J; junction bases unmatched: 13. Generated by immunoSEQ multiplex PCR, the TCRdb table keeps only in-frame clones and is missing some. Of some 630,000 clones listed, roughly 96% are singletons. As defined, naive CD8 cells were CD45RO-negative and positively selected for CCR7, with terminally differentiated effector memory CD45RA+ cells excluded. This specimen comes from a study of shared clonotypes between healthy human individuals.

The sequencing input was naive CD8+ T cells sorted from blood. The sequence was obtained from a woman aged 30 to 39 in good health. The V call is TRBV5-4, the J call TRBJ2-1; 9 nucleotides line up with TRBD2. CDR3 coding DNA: TGTGCCAGCAGCTTGGAGTATTGGCGGGAGGGCCTCGTTGAGCAGTTCTTC. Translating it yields CASSLEYWREGLVEQFF.